Following are 30 T cell receptor beta chains from one sample sequenced in a study of lymphopenia after photon versus proton radiotherapy. Repertoires were generated with immunoSEQ multiplex PCR, while TCRdb's copy carries only in-frame clones and drops some. The table records fewer than 40,000 clones, approximately 93% of them present only once. This material consisted of peripheral blood, taken from a patient treated with photon-based radiotherapy. The receptors were sampled from a woman aged 50 to 60 with cholangiocarcinoma.

The chain links TRBV7-2 to TRBJ1-5; maybe TRBD1 (5 bases). The CDR3 contains 16 residues. In germline, CDR1 is SGHTA, CDR2 FQGNSA. The germline V and J ends were trimmed by 1 base and 4 bases, with 14 bases remaining between them. CDR3 DNA: TGTGCCAGCAGCTTAGGTGCGGGGCGCGAAAATCAGCCCCAGCATTTT. Protein sequence: CASSLGAGRENQPQHF.

The CDR3: CASSLGGPGYEQYF. The CDR3 DNA follows: TGCGCCAGCAGCTTGGGGGGACCGGGATACGAGCAGTACTTC. The chain is built from TRBV5-1 and TRBJ2-7; TRBD1 or TRBD2 may be the D gene (5 bases each). V was cut by 0 bases and J by 4 bases, with 11 bases left in between. CDR3 size: 14 residues. CDR1 and CDR2 (germline): SGHRS, YFSETQ.

The CDR3 nucleotides are TGTGCCAGCAGGCCCCCCGGGACGGATGGAAACACCATATATTTT. This translates into CASRPPGTDGNTIYF. This chain links TRBV9 with TRBJ1-3; D is perhaps TRBD1 (5 bases). The CDR3 consists of 15 residues. The V end was cut by 5 bases, the J end by 3 bases, with 15 bases between. Germline CDR1 and CDR2: SGDLS and YYNGEE. The full variable domain, completed using reference TRBV9 and TRBJ1-3, is DSGVTQTPKHLITATGQRVTLRCSPRSGDLSVYWYQQSLDQGLQFLIQYYNGEERAKGNILERFSAQQFPDLHSELNLSSLELGDSALYFCASRPPGTDGNTIYFGEGSWLTVV.

The chain links TRBV7-9 to TRBJ2-1; possible D gene TRBD2, 5 bases. Germline CDR1 SEHNR, CDR2 FQNEAQ (reference sequence). Trimming removed 3 bases from V and 8 bases from J, with 17 bases in between. The CDR3 is made up of 15 amino acids. The CDR3 bases are TGTGCCAGCAGCTTTATAACTAGTGGAAGGGATGAGCAGTTCTTC. It is translated as CASSFITSGRDEQFF.

The genes are TRBV19 and TRBJ2-7, with 8 bases fitting TRBD1. J gave up 6 bases and V 7 bases, and 17 bases lay outside the gene matches. This CDR3 has 16 residues. CDR1 is LNHDA, CDR2 SQIVND, per germline (reference sequence). The CDR3 DNA follows: TGTGCCAGTACCCAAACCAGGGGGCCACGTGAATTCGAGCAGTACTTC. This codes for CASTQTRGPREFEQYF.

This clone was detected only once. The chain recombines TRBV12-2 with TRBJ2-7; the table's D call, TRBD2, has no DNA check behind it. TRBV12-2 is marked as a pseudogene. The CDR3 totals 16 residues. DNA of the CDR3: TGTGCAAGTCGCTTAGCGAGGGAAACCCCCTCCTACGAGCAGTACTTC. It codes for CASRLARETPSYEQYF.

The chain recombines TRBV15 with TRBJ1-5; no reliable D call. Trimming took off 3 bases at V and 9 bases at J, with 18 bases between the two ends. The CDR3 consists of 15 residues. The germline V gene has CDR1 LNHNV and CDR2 YYDKDF (reference sequence). The CDR3 nucleotides read TGTGCCACCAGCAGCGGGTGGGAGCCCCATGCGCCCCAGCATTTT. Translation gives CATSSGWEPHAPQHF.

This clone has a single count. The genes are TRBV2 and TRBJ2-3, with 7 bases matching TRBD1. Trimming removed 8 bases from V and 5 bases from J; junction bases left unmatched: 10. This CDR3 comprises 14 residues. Germline-derived CDR1 and CDR2 are SNHLY and FYNNEI. The CDR3 DNA is TGTGCCAGCCTACAGGGGCATGCGGTAGATACGCAGTATTTT. Protein: CASLQGHAVDTQYF.

This chain uses TRBV14 with TRBJ2-7, with a weak D call TRBD1 (5 bases). The CDR3 covers 14 residues. The ends were cut back, 1 base at V and 6 bases at J, with 13 bases in the middle. Per germline, CDR1 SGHDN and CDR2 FVKESK. Written as DNA, the CDR3 is TGTGCCAGCAGCCAAGGCAGGGTGTTCGGCGAGCAGTACTTC. Amino acid sequence: CASSQGRVFGEQYF.

V usage is TRBV7-8 and J usage is TRBJ2-1; 7 bases map to TRBD1. Trimming cost V 1 base and J 0 bases; bases outside gene matches: 6. Germline CDR1 is SGHVS and CDR2 is FQNEAQ. The CDR3 totals 17 residues. The CDR3 sequence: CASSLGRQGSSYNEQFF. The CDR3, as DNA: TGTGCCAGCAGCTTAGGACGACAGGGAAGCTCCTACAATGAGCAGTTCTTC. Looking up the rest from reference TRBV7-8 and TRBJ2-1 gives the full variable domain: GAGVSQSPRYKVAKRGQDVALRCDPISGHVSLFWYQQALGQGPEFLTYFQNEAQLDKSGLPSDRFFAERPEGSVSTLKIQRTQQEDSAVYLCASSLGRQGSSYNEQFFGPGTRLTVL.

The chain carries TRBV7-9 and TRBJ2-7, with 8 bases aligning to TRBD1. After removal of 1 base from V and 5 bases from J, the junction contained 16 bases not matched to a gene. The CDR3 runs to 18 residues. From germline, CDR1 is SEHNR and CDR2 FQNEAQ (reference sequence). Written as DNA, the CDR3 is TGTGCCAGCAGCTTAGTCGCCCCTAGCCCGGACAGGGAAAACGAGCAGTACTTC. Translating it yields CASSLVAPSPDRENEQYF.

The V and J genes are TRBV4-3 and TRBJ2-1, with 14 positions matching TRBD2. Looked up from germline, CDR1 is LGHNA and CDR2 is YSLEER. V was clipped by 4 bases and J by 7 bases; unmatched bases: 9. The CDR3 consists of 17 residues. The CDR3 region has the DNA TGCGCCAGCAGCCTGCAGACTAGCGGGGGGGGAAGGAATGAGCAGTTCTTC. This translates into CASSLQTSGGGRNEQFF.

The chain is built from TRBV21-1 and TRBJ1-1; the D call in the table, TRBD1, was not verified against the DNA. TRBV21-1 is a pseudogene locus. This CDR3 contains 14 residues. In DNA, the CDR3 is TGTGCCAGCGGAAGCGACAGGTCCGGCACTGAAGCTTTCTTT. This translates into CASGSDRSGTEAFF.

The chain couples TRBV5-1 to TRBJ1-1; 8 nucleotides agree with TRBD1. The CDR3 loop spans 14 amino acids. V dropped 5 bases and J dropped 6; count of bases not matched to a gene: 9. Germline CDR1 and CDR2: SGHRS and YFSETQ. CDR3 DNA: TGCGCCAGCAGGGCGGACAGGGTAAGGGCTGAAGCTTTCTTT. Translated: CASRADRVRAEAFF.

The chain combines TRBV5-1 with TRBJ2-7; 7 nucleotides match TRBD2. CDR1 and CDR2 (germline): SGHRS, YFSETQ. There are 14 residues in the CDR3. The V gene end was trimmed by 0 bases and the J gene end by 4 bases; junction bases not matched to a gene: 4. The CDR3 is CASSLGASGYEQYF. The CDR3 DNA is TGCGCCAGCAGCTTGGGGGCTAGCGGATACGAGCAGTACTTC.

This clone was seen only once. The chain combines TRBV7-6 with TRBJ1-4; 8 nucleotides line up with TRBD1. Trimming cost V 5 bases and J 7 bases; bases outside gene matches: 3. In germline, CDR1 is SGHVS, CDR2 FNYEAQ. The CDR3 runs 13 residues. CDR3 coding DNA: TGTGCCAGCAGCACAGGGGGTGGTGAAAAACTGTTTTTT. It specifies CASSTGGGEKLFF.

V gene TRBV5-6 combines with J gene TRBJ1-2; 8 bases are shared with TRBD1. This CDR3 region has 15 residues. V lost 4 bases to trimming and J lost 8 bases; unmatched junction nucleotides: 13. Germline V gene sequence: CDR1 SGHDT, CDR2 YYEEEE. The CDR3, as DNA: TGTGCCAGCAGCACTCCGGGACAGGTCTTGAAGGGCTACACCTTC. Translated, it gives CASSTPGQVLKGYTF.

The chain recombines TRBV28 with TRBJ1-4; unclear D gene. Trimming removed 7 bases at V and 5 bases at J, with 17 bases between. This CDR3 region has 15 residues. The germline V gene has CDR1 MDHEN and CDR2 SYDVKM. The CDR3, as DNA: TGTGCCAGCACTCCGGGAACGGTGAACAATGAAAAACTGTTTTTT. Its translation: CASTPGTVNNEKLFF.

The J gene is TRBJ2-7, the V gene TRBV6-5; 7 positions agree with TRBD1. CDR3 length equals 14 residues. Germline CDR1 and CDR2: MNHEY and SVGAGI. V lost 4 bases, J lost 3 bases, and 6 bases stayed unmatched. CDR3 in DNA: TGTGCCAGCAGTTCGACAGGGAAGGGCTACGAGCAGTACTTC. It encodes CASSSTGKGYEQYF.

Here the CDR3 DNA reads TGTGCCAGCAGTCCCCAAGCCCCCGGACTCTGGGGCTACACCTTC. Translated, it gives CASSPQAPGLWGYTF. The chain employs TRBV27 and TRBJ1-2; D is undetermined. Germline V gene data show CDR1 as MNHEY and CDR2 as SMNVEV (reference sequence). V lost 5 bases, J lost 8 bases, and 21 bases lay in between. The CDR3 spans 15 residues.

This chain uses TRBV5-8 with TRBJ1-4; D is unresolved. There are 14 residues in the CDR3. Trimming shortened V by 4 bases and J by 2 bases, and 9 bases separated the two germline ends. Looked up from germline, CDR1 is SGHTS and CDR2 is YDEGEE. CDR3 DNA: TGTGCCAGCAGCATTACGGGGACTAATGAAAAACTGTTTTTT. Residues: CASSITGTNEKLFF.

The CDR3 here is CASWSVGVGGYTF. CDR3 in DNA: TGTGCCAGCTGGAGCGTCGGGGTTGGAGGCTACACCTTC. This sequence joins TRBV5-4 and TRBJ1-2; D gene unclear. V lost 7 bases and J lost 8, with 18 bases in between. The length of the CDR3 is 13 residues. In germline, CDR1 is SGHNT, CDR2 YYREEE (reference sequence).

The rearrangement joins TRBV5-1 to TRBJ2-7; weak D call: TRBD2 (6 bases). The CDR3 is made up of 12 amino acids. The ends were cut back, 4 bases at V and 5 bases at J, with 10 bases in the middle. From germline, CDR1 is SGHRS and CDR2 YFSETQ. DNA of the CDR3: TGCGCCAGCAGCGTGGGACTCAACGAGCAGTACTTC. Protein: CASSVGLNEQYF.

The genes are TRBV15 and TRBJ1-4; D is unclear. Deletions cut 1 base from V and 8 bases from J, with 5 bases between. The CDR3 is made up of 12 amino acids. CDR1 is LNHNV and CDR2 is YYDKDF in the germline V gene (reference sequence). The CDR3 DNA reads TGTGCCACCAGCAGAGCACAGGAAAAACTGTTTTTT. Encoded protein: CATSRAQEKLFF.

J is TRBJ2-7 and V is TRBV6-4; 10 bases align to TRBD1. The junction had 4 bases not matched to a gene; V was cut back by 0 bases and J by 2 bases. This CDR3 spans 16 amino acids. Per germline, CDR1 MRHNA and CDR2 SNTAGT. The CDR3 DNA sequence: TGTGCCAGCAGTGACTCCGGGACAGGGGAAGCCTACGAGCAGTACTTC. Translating it yields CASSDSGTGEAYEQYF.

This sequence joins TRBV7-6 and TRBJ1-2; a weak D match, TRBD1 (5 bases). CDR3 length equals 13 residues. CDR1 and CDR2 from the germline V gene are SGHVS and FNYEAQ. The V and J ends lost 1 base and 8 bases respectively, with 11 bases between them. CDR3 region: CASSLEQDGGYTF. CDR3 coding DNA: TGTGCCAGCAGCTTAGAACAGGATGGAGGCTACACCTTC.

The chain links TRBV7-2 to TRBJ2-5, with D tentatively TRBD2 (5 bases). Germline assignment: CDR1 SGHTA and CDR2 FQGNSA. The V and J ends lost 4 bases and 2 bases respectively, with 14 bases between them. CDR3 length equals 15 residues. The DNA of the CDR3 is TGTGCCAGCAGCTCCACCCGCTCGGGACAAGAGACCCAGTACTTC. It encodes CASSSTRSGQETQYF.

This chain links TRBV20-1 with TRBJ2-7; D ambiguous. Trimming shortened V by 6 bases and J by 4 bases, and 10 bases separated the two germline ends. Germline CDR1 reads DFQATT; CDR2 reads SNEGSKA (reference sequence). The CDR3 has 11 residues. CDR3 residues: CSARPLYEQYF. Here the CDR3 DNA reads TGCAGTGCCCGTCCATTGTACGAGCAGTACTTC.

CDR3 nucleotides: TGTGCCAGCTCACCAAGCGAGTACAGGGGGGACTCTGGAAACACCATATATTTT. It specifies CASSPSEYRGDSGNTIYF. The chain has TRBV18 and TRBJ1-3, with TRBD1 identical over 8 bases. Germline CDR1 KGHSH, CDR2 LQKENI. CDR3 length: 18 amino acids. V was pared by 2 bases and J by 0 bases, with 9 bases of the junction left unmatched.

The rearrangement links TRBV7-2 to TRBJ2-7; D tentatively fits TRBD1 or TRBD2 (5 bases each). Germline-derived CDR1 and CDR2 are SGHTA and FQGNSA. The CDR3 has 16 residues. The V end was cut by 2 bases, the J end by 3 bases, with 17 bases between. The CDR3 DNA reads TGTGCCAGCAGCTTACGCCTTGGGACCAGTAGCTACGAGCAGTACTTC. This codes for CASSLRLGTSSYEQYF.